This TCR beta chain was documented in a study of cytomegalovirus exposure and HLA in healthy donors. General study findings and limits: As a later analysis revealed, most CMV-associated TCR beta chains appeared HLA-restricted.

60 Vbeta and 13 Jbeta primers were used in PCR. The protocol was immunoSEQ multiplex PCR, while the TCRdb copy is restricted to in-frame clones and leaves out a portion. The sample holds about 100,000 clones, 75% seen once. To note about this clone: Its antigen remains unknown.

Those who donated were healthy bone marrow donors. The germline V gene has CDR1 GTSNPN and CDR2 SVGIG (reference sequence). V shed 2 bases, J shed 8 bases, and the junction held 7 bases outside the gene matches. The CDR3 contains 13 residues. The chain has TRBV30 and TRBJ1-2; 8 bases fit TRBD1. The sequenced sample consisted of PBMCs. This receptor was obtained from a man in his fifties or sixties in good health and CMV-seronegative. In DNA, the CDR3 is TGTGCCTGGAGTAGGGGGACAGGCCGCGGCTACACCTTC. Translating gives CAWSRGTGRGYTF.